The rows below give T cell receptor beta chains drawn from one sample of a study of T cell responses to AZD1222 COVID-19 vaccine. TCRdb's copy holds only in-frame clones and misses some; the assay was immunoSEQ multiplex PCR. Here the sample spans fewer than 150,000 clones, about 93% being singletons. Sequenced material: peripheral blood, taken 28 days after the second AZD1222 dose. These TCRs come from an adult who received the AZD1222 COVID-19 vaccine. Both conserved end residues are part of each CDR3. The D gene is left open where the match is weak. Some rows have no size entry. The others give once, few or many, or a class for an expanded clone.

size | J | V | D | CDR3 | DNA
NA | TRBJ1-5 | TRBV28 | NA | CASSMWAGSGNQPQHF | TGTGCCAGCAGTATGTGGGCGGGATCGGGCAATCAGCCCCAGCATTTT
NA | TRBJ1-4 | TRBV28 | NA | CASRSGGEKLFF | TGTGCCAGCAGATCCGGCGGTGAAAAACTGTTTTTT
NA | TRBJ1-2 | TRBV6-5 | TRBD1 | CASSYGDRSLYGYTF | TGTGCCAGCAGTTACGGGGACAGGTCCCTCTATGGCTACACCTTC
NA | TRBJ1-3 | TRBV20-1 | NA | CSASSGTGNTIYF | TGCAGTGCTAGTTCAGGGACCGGAAACACCATATATTTT
NA | TRBJ1-5 | TRBV18 | NA | CASSRLARTDSNQPQHF | TGTGCCAGCTCTCGACTAGCTCGGACAGATAGCAATCAGCCCCAGCATTTT
NA | TRBJ2-2 | TRBV3-1/TRBV3-2 | NA | CASSQAVTSSTGELFF | TGTGCCAGCAGCCAAGCCGTTACTAGTTCCACCGGGGAGCTGTTTTTT
NA | TRBJ2-1 | TRBV9 | TRBD2 | CASSPRWGAGGYNEQFF | TGTGCCAGCAGCCCCAGGTGGGGAGCGGGGGGGTACAATGAGCAGTTCTTC
many | TRBJ1-4 | TRBV24-1 | NA | CATSDLGTTNEKLFF | TGTGCCACCAGTGATTTGGGGACAACTAATGAAAAACTGTTTTTT
NA | TRBJ2-1 | TRBV29-1 | NA | CSVVGTSLYEQFF | TGCAGCGTTGTCGGGACGTCACTTTACGAGCAGTTCTTC
NA | TRBJ1-2 | TRBV27 | NA | CASSLLSQGSRGYTF | TGTGCCAGCAGTTTATTAAGCCAGGGATCTCGAGGCTACACCTTC
NA | TRBJ2-5 | TRBV14 | TRBD2 | CASSQGTSGAETQYF | TGTGCCAGCAGCCAAGGGACTAGCGGGGCGGAGACCCAGTACTTC
NA | TRBJ1-1 | TRBV7-2 | NA | CASSPRPPMAAFF | TGTGCCAGCAGCCCCCGACCGCCCATGGCAGCTTTCTTT
NA | TRBJ1-5 | TRBV28 | NA | CASRVQDQPQHF | TGTGCCAGCAGGGTCCAGGATCAGCCCCAGCATTTT
NA | TRBJ2-7 | TRBV3-1/TRBV3-2 | TRBD2 | CASSSRLAGGSSNPYEQYF | TGTGCCAGCAGCTCACGACTAGCGGGGGGATCCTCAAATCCCTACGAGCAGTACTTC
NA | TRBJ2-7 | TRBV19 | NA | CASSLGRSYEQYF | TGTGCCAGTAGTCTAGGGCGGTCCTACGAGCAGTACTTC
once | TRBJ2-2 | TRBV7-3 | NA | CASRRGAGSETGELFF | TGTGCCAGCAGACGCGGGGCAGGGTCGGAGACCGGGGAGCTGTTTTTT
NA | TRBJ1-1 | TRBV6-1 | NA | CASSEGRGAASEAFF | TGTGCCAGCAGTGAAGGGCGGGGTGCGGCTTCTGAAGCTTTCTTT
NA | TRBJ1-1 | TRBV2 | TRBD1 | CASSGGQRNTEAFF | TGTGCCAGCAGCGGGGGACAGCGGAACACTGAAGCTTTCTTT
NA | TRBJ1-5 | TRBV19 | TRBD1 | CASTFYGTANQPQHF | TGTGCCAGTACCTTCTATGGGACAGCTAATCAGCCCCAGCATTTT
NA | TRBJ2-4 | TRBV14 | NA | CASSQTSIQYF | TGTGCCAGCAGCCAGACTAGCATTCAGTACTTC
NA | TRBJ2-6 | TRBV7-8 | NA | CASSFPGQASGANVLTF | TGTGCCAGCAGCTTCCCGGGACAAGCCTCTGGGGCCAACGTCCTGACTTTC
NA | TRBJ2-3 | TRBV12-3/TRBV12-4 | NA | CASTQSGDTQYF | TGTGCCAGCACCCAAAGCGGAGATACGCAGTATTTT
NA | TRBJ2-2 | TRBV7-9 | TRBD1 | CASSRRVRDRVIMAGELFF | TGTGCCAGCAGCCGACGAGTGCGAGACAGGGTTATTATGGCCGGGGAGCTGTTTTTT
NA | TRBJ2-7 | TRBV6-1 | NA | CASSEWGEQYF | TGTGCCAGCAGTGAATGGGGCGAGCAGTACTTC
NA | TRBJ2-1 | TRBV14 | NA | CASSPDSSYNEQFF | TGTGCCAGCAGCCCGGACTCGTCCTACAATGAGCAGTTCTTC
NA | TRBJ1-2 | TRBV4-1 | TRBD1 | CASSQPTGSHYGYTF | TGCGCCAGCAGCCAACCGACAGGGAGCCACTATGGCTACACCTTC
once | TRBJ2-2 | TRBV4-1 | TRBD2 | CASSQALSGGNTGELFF | TGCGCCAGCAGCCAAGCCTTAAGCGGGGGAAACACGGGGGAGCTGTTTTTT
NA | TRBJ1-2 | TRBV10-3 | NA | CAISDSEGRRGYTF | TGTGCCATCAGTGATAGTGAGGGGCGGAGGGGCTACACCTTC
NA | TRBJ1-5 | TRBV14 | NA | CASSQDLHRVRQPQHF | TGTGCCAGCAGCCAAGACCTTCACAGGGTACGTCAGCCCCAGCATTTT
NA | TRBJ2-1 | TRBV3-1/TRBV3-2 | TRBD2 | CASSQEGRGNYNEQFF | TGTGCCAGCAGCCAAGAGGGGAGGGGTAACTACAATGAGCAGTTCTTC
NA | TRBJ1-5 | TRBV18 | NA | CASSPGRNQPQHF | TGTGCCAGCTCACCCGGTCGGAATCAGCCCCAGCATTTT
once | TRBJ1-1 | TRBV15 | NA | CATSRVQRTRFEAFF | TGTGCCACCAGCAGAGTCCAGAGGACGCGGTTTGAAGCTTTCTTT
NA | TRBJ2-7 | TRBV11-2 | TRBD2 | CASSLVREGNEQYF | TGTGCCAGCAGCTTAGTGCGGGAGGGGAACGAGCAGTACTTC
NA | TRBJ2-6 | TRBV7-2 | NA | CASSLPVSGANVLTF | TGTGCCAGCAGCTTGCCAGTCTCTGGGGCCAACGTCCTGACTTTC
NA | TRBJ2-7 | TRBV9 | NA | CASSVGPGAASSYEQYF | TGTGCCAGCAGCGTCGGTCCCGGGGCAGCGAGCTCCTACGAGCAGTACTTC
NA | TRBJ2-1 | TRBV5-4 | TRBD2 | CASSLGSGGTLNEQFF | TGTGCCAGCAGCTTGGGTAGCGGGGGGACTTTGAATGAGCAGTTCTTC
once | TRBJ1-5 | TRBV7-9 | NA | CASSPWESNQPQHF | TGTGCCAGCAGCCCCTGGGAGAGCAATCAGCCCCAGCATTTT
NA | TRBJ1-6 | TRBV2 | TRBD1 | CASSSDWTGVNSPLHF | TGTGCCAGCAGTTCAGATTGGACAGGGGTAAATTCACCCCTCCACTTT
NA | TRBJ1-2 | TRBV19 | NA | CASRNGHGYTF | TGTGCCAGCAGAAATGGCCATGGCTACACCTTC
NA | TRBJ1-1 | TRBV11-1 | TRBD1 | CASSQPRDSPYTEAFF | TGTGCCAGCAGCCAACCCCGGGACAGCCCTTACACTGAAGCTTTCTTT
NA | TRBJ2-7 | TRBV7-8 | NA | CASSLLRVGFNYEQYF | TGTGCCAGCAGCTTACTCCGAGTAGGGTTCAACTACGAGCAGTACTTC
NA | TRBJ2-5 | TRBV10-3 | TRBD1 | CAIRQGEQETQYF | TGTGCCATCAGGCAGGGGGAACAAGAGACCCAGTACTTC
NA | TRBJ2-3 | TRBV7-3 | NA | CASSAYYDHTQYF | TGTGCCAGCAGCGCCTACTACGACCATACGCAGTATTTT
once | TRBJ1-2 | TRBV19 | NA | CAAARTEYGYTF | TGTGCCGCAGCAAGGACAGAGTATGGCTACACCTTC
once | TRBJ1-4 | TRBV3-1/TRBV3-2 | TRBD1 | CASSQEGRQGRGEKLFF | TGTGCCAGCAGCCAAGAGGGACGACAGGGGAGGGGTGAAAAACTGTTTTTT
NA | TRBJ2-1 | TRBV5-1 | NA | CASSLSSFGGLNNEQFF | TGCGCCAGCAGCTTGAGTTCGTTCGGGGGCTTGAACAATGAGCAGTTCTTC
few | TRBJ2-7 | TRBV3-1/TRBV3-2 | NA | CASSQAQSREQYF | TGTGCCAGCAGCCAAGCACAGTCGAGGGAGCAGTACTTC
NA | TRBJ1-1 | TRBV6-2/TRBV6-3 | TRBD1 | CASSYRGQASEAFF | TGTGCCAGCAGTTATAGAGGACAGGCTTCCGAAGCTTTCTTT
once | TRBJ1-1 | TRBV10-3 | TRBD1 | CAIWGDRVGTEAFF | TGTGCCATCTGGGGAGACAGGGTGGGTACTGAAGCTTTCTTT
NA | TRBJ2-2 | TRBV2 | NA | CASRGGREYTGELFF | TGTGCCAGCAGGGGCGGCAGGGAATACACCGGGGAGCTGTTTTTT
NA | TRBJ1-2 | TRBV30 | NA | CAWSWGAGTYGYTF | TGTGCCTGGAGTTGGGGAGCCGGGACCTATGGCTACACCTTC
NA | TRBJ1-1 | TRBV7-2 | NA | CASSLNLGQGSSEAFF | TGTGCCAGCAGCTTAAACCTTGGGCAGGGATCCTCTGAAGCTTTCTTT
once | TRBJ2-7 | TRBV3-1/TRBV3-2 | TRBD2 | CASSQEVWLAGASRSEQYF | TGTGCCAGCAGCCAAGAAGTGTGGCTAGCGGGGGCCTCGAGATCCGAGCAGTACTTC